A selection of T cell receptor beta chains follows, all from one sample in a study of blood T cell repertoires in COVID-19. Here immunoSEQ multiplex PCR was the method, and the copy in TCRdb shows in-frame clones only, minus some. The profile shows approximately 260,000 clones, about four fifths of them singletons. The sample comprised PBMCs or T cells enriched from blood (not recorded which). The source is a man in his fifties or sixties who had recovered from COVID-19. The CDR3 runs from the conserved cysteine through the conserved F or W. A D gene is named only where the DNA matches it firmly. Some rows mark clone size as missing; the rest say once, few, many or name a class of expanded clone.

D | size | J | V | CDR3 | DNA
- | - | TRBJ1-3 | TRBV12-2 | CGSRDTIYF | TGTGGTAGCAGGGACACCATATATTTT
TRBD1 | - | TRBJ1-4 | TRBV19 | CASKKGATNEKLFF | TGTGCCAGCAAGAAGGGGGCCACTAATGAAAAACTGTTTTTT
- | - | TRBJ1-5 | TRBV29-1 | CSARRENQPQHF | TGCAGCGCCCGACGGGAGAATCAGCCCCAGCATTTT
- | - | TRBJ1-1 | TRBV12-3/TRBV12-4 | CASSTAVVTEAFF | TGTGCCAGCAGTACGGCGGTTGTCACTGAAGCTTTCTTT
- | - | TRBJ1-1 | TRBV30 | CAWRETQGRNTEAFF | TGTGCCTGGAGGGAGACACAGGGCCGAAACACTGAAGCTTTCTTT
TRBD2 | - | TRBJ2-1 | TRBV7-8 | CASSLERGLYNEQFF | TGTGCCAGCAGCTTAGAGCGGGGACTCTACAATGAGCAGTTCTTC
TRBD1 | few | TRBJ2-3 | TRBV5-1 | CASSPGQGLDTQYF | TGCGCCAGCAGCCCCGGACAGGGGTTAGATACGCAGTATTTT
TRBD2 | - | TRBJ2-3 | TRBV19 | CASSIGAGEGTDTQYF | TGTGCCAGTAGTATTGGGGCGGGGGAAGGCACAGATACGCAGTATTTT
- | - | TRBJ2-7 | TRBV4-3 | CASSQVRGYEQYF | TGCGCCAGCAGCCAAGTTAGGGGGTACGAGCAGTACTTC
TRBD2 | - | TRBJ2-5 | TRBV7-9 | CASSPAGLAGAKQETQYF | TGTGCCAGCAGCCCAGCGGGACTAGCGGGGGCCAAACAAGAGACCCAGTACTTC
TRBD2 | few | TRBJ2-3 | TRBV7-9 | CASSLGLALTDTQYF | TGTGCCAGCAGCTTAGGACTAGCGCTGACAGATACGCAGTATTTT
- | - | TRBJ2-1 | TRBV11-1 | CASSLPPGIEQFF | TGTGCCAGCAGCTTACCCCCGGGAATTGAGCAGTTCTTC
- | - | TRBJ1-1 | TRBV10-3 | CAIRGLSEAFF | TGTGCCATCCGGGGGTTGTCTGAAGCTTTCTTT
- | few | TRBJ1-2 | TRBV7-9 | CASSSGEGVRIYGYTF | TGTGCCAGCAGCTCTGGTGAGGGGGTACGGATCTATGGCTACACCTTC
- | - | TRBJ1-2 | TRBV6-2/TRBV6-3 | CASSFGIYGYTF | TGTGCCAGCAGTTTCGGGATCTATGGCTACACCTTC
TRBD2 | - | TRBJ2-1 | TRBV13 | CASSLAPAGTYYNEQFF | TGTGCCAGCAGCTTAGCGCCAGCGGGGACCTACTACAATGAGCAGTTCTTC
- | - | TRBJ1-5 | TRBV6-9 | CASSHDQPQHF | TGTGCCAGCAGTCATGATCAGCCCCAGCATTTT
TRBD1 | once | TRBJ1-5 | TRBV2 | CASRGPPRGGAFGSQPQHF | TGTGCCAGCAGGGGGCCTCCCCGAGGGGGCGCATTCGGGAGTCAGCCCCAGCATTTT
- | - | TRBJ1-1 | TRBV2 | CASSESGEAFF | TGTGCCAGCAGTGAATCCGGGGAAGCTTTCTTT
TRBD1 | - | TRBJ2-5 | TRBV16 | CASTEEGQGQETQYF | TGTGCCAGCACCGAAGAGGGACAGGGCCAAGAGACCCAGTACTTC
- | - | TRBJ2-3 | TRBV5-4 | CASSLGLDSCAQYF | TGTGCCAGCAGCTTGGGACTAGACTCTTGTGCGCAGTATTTT
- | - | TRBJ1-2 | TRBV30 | CAWSIGSTLGYTF | TGTGCCTGGAGTATCGGGAGCACTTTGGGCTACACCTTC
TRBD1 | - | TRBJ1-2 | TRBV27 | CASSNDRGTAYTF | TGTGCCAGCAGTAATGACAGGGGCACGGCCTACACCTTC
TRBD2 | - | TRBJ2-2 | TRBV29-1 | CSAQPPGGANTGELFF | TGCAGCGCTCAGCCTCCCGGGGGGGCAAACACCGGGGAGCTGTTTTTT
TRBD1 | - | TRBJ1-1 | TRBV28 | CASKGTGNTEAFF | TGTGCCAGCAAGGGGACAGGGAACACTGAAGCTTTCTTT
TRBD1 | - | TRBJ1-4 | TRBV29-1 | CSVSTGDEKLFF | TGCAGCGTTTCGACAGGGGACGAAAAACTGTTTTTT
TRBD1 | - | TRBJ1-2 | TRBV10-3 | CAIKEGAIGYGYTF | TGTGCCATCAAGGAGGGGGCGATAGGCTATGGCTACACCTTC
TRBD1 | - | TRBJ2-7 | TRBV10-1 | CASSDGTGVVEQYF | TGCGCCAGCAGTGACGGGACAGGGGTCGTCGAGCAGTACTTC
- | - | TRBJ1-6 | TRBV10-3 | CAISGEGRGQRNSPLHF | TGTGCCATCAGTGGGGAAGGTAGAGGACAGAGAAATTCACCCCTCCACTTT
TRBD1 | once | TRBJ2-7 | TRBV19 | CASSPGTGGPYEQYF | TGTGCCAGTAGCCCCGGGACAGGGGGGCCCTACGAGCAGTACTTC
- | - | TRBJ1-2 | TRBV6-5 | CASSYSAAPNYGYTF | TGTGCCAGCAGTTACTCGGCCGCTCCAAACTATGGCTACACCTTC
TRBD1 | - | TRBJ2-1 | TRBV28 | CASKINRGNEQFF | TGTGCCAGCAAAATAAACAGGGGAAATGAGCAGTTCTTC
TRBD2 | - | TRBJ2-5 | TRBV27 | CASSLTLAGRETQYF | TGTGCCAGCAGTTTAACCCTAGCGGGAAGAGAGACCCAGTACTTC
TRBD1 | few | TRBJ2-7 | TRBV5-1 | CASSLAGTGGYEQYF | TGCGCCAGCAGCCTAGCCGGGACAGGGGGCTACGAGCAGTACTTC
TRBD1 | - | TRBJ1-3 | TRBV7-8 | CASSLQGAGNTIYF | TGTGCCAGCAGCTTACAGGGGGCTGGAAACACCATATATTTT
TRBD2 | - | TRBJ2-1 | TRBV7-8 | CASSPGASGGNNEQFF | TGTGCCAGCAGCCCGGGGGCTAGCGGGGGCAACAATGAGCAGTTCTTC
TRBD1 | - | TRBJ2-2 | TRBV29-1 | CSVAPGQGYSELFF | TGCAGCGTTGCCCCGGGACAGGGTTATAGCGAGCTGTTTTTT
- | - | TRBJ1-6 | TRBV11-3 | CASSLKFRDSPLHF | TGTGCCAGCAGCTTAAAGTTTCGGGATTCACCCCTCCACTTT
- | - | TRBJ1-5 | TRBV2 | CASSDGGYQPQHF | TGTGCCAGCAGTGACGGGGGATATCAGCCCCAGCATTTT
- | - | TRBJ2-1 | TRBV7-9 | CASSLEGGSGNEQFF | TGTGCCAGCAGCTTAGAAGGGGGTTCTGGGAATGAGCAGTTCTTC
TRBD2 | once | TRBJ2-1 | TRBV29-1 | CSVERTSGRVSYNEQFF | TGCAGCGTTGAAAGGACTAGCGGGAGGGTCTCCTACAATGAGCAGTTCTTC
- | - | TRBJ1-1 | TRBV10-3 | CAISEGPDKLNTEAFF | TGTGCCATCAGTGAGGGACCGGACAAATTGAACACTGAAGCTTTCTTT
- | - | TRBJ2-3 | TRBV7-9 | CASSFSGPSTDTQYF | TGTGCCAGCAGCTTTAGCGGACCGAGCACAGATACGCAGTATTTT
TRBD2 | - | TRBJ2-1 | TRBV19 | CASSTGLAGGYNEQFF | TGTGCCAGTAGTACGGGACTAGCGGGAGGTTACAATGAGCAGTTCTTC
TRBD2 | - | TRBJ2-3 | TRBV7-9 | CASSPRDYTDTQYF | TGTGCCAGCAGCCCCCGGGACTACACAGATACGCAGTATTTT
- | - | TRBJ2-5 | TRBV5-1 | CASSPWESGVYRNQETQYF | TGCGCCAGCAGCCCCTGGGAGTCAGGGGTGTATAGGAATCAAGAGACCCAGTACTTC
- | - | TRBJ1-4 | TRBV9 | CASSSQDMINEKLFF | TGTGCCAGCAGCTCGCAGGACATGATTAATGAAAAACTGTTTTTT
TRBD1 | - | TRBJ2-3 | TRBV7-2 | CASSLATGGRADTQYF | TGTGCCAGCAGCTTAGCCACAGGGGGGCGCGCAGATACGCAGTATTTT
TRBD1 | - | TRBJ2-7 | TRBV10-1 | CASRQGQGGEQYF | TGCGCCAGCAGACAGGGACAGGGCGGCGAGCAGTACTTC
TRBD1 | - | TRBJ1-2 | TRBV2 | CASTRTGVGQSYGYTF | TGTGCCAGCACCCGGACAGGGGTCGGTCAATCCTATGGCTACACCTTC